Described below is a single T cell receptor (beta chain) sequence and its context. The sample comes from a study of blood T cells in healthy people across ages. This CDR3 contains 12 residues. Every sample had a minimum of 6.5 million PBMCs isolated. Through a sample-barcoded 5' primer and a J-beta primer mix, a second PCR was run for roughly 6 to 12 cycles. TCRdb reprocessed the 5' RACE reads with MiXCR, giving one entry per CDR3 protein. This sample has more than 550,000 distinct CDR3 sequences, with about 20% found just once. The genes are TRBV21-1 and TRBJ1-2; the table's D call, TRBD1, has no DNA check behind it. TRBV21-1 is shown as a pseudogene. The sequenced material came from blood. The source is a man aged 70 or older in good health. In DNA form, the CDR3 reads TGTGCCAGGACCCCCAAAAAAGTGGGCTACACCTTC. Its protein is CARTPKKVGYTF.